The clone carrying this T cell receptor (beta chain) showed up just once. Its target is unknown. The germline V gene has CDR1 MNHEY and CDR2 SMNVEV (reference sequence). The CDR3 covers 15 residues. J gave up 7 bases and V 7 bases, and 10 bases lay outside the gene matches. The data stem from a study of cytomegalovirus exposure and HLA in healthy donors. Notes on the study in general: Presence/absence analyses supposed approximately even sequencing depth among donors.

A multiplex PCR was run with 60 Vbeta primers and 13 Jbeta primers. This table comes from immunoSEQ multiplex PCR, and its TCRdb copy is limited to in-frame clones, with some not included. The sample has about 89,000 clones; under 80% are singletons. Material for sequencing was PBMCs. This sequence joins TRBV27 and TRBJ2-1; 10 nucleotides agree with TRBD2. The clonotype originates from a woman aged 25-40 years in good health and CMV-seronegative. In DNA, the CDR3 is TGTGCCAGCACTGGACTAGCGGAGGCATCTAATGAGCAGTTCTTC. Its protein is CASTGLAEASNEQFF.